Presented here are 10 T cell receptor beta chains from one specimen sequenced in a study of shared clonotypes between healthy human individuals. The naive CD8 subset, CD45RO-negative cells positively selected for CCR7, excluded terminally differentiated effector memory CD45RA+ cells. The assay was immunoSEQ multiplex PCR, and TCRdb's table has in-frame clones only and misses some. Among about 800,000 clones listed, about 96% were seen once. Source material: naive CD8+ T cells sorted from blood. Every receptor here comes from a man aged 25-40 years in good health.

The chain joins TRBV7-9 to TRBJ2-3; D is ambiguous. Trimming took off 4 bases at V and 7 bases at J, with 6 bases between the two ends. Germline CDR1 SEHNR, CDR2 FQNEAQ (reference sequence). The CDR3 extends over 11 amino acids. The CDR3, as DNA: TGTGCCAGCAGCTCGACCTATACGCAGTATTTT. Residues: CASSSTYTQYF.

The chain employs TRBV28 and TRBJ2-6; no clear D gene. There are 14 residues in the CDR3. Germline V lookup: CDR1 MDHEN, CDR2 SYDVKM. Between the trimmed V and J ends, which lost 3 bases and 5 bases, there was a span of 8 bases. In nucleotides, the CDR3 is TGTGCCAGCAGTTTCGGTCGATGGGCCAACGTCCTGACTTTC. This codes for CASSFGRWANVLTF. Drawing the rest from reference TRBV28 and TRBJ2-6, the complete variable domain is DVKVTQSSRYLVKRTGEKVFLECVQDMDHENMFWYRQDPGLGLRLIYFSYDVKMKEKGDIPEGYSVSREKKERFSLILESASTNQTSMYLCASSFGRWANVLTFGAGSRLTVL.

The chain recombines TRBV10-1 with TRBJ2-3; TRBD2 matches 7 bases. V trimming: 6 bases; J trimming: 10 bases; junction bases outside the gene matches: 16. Germline lookup yields CDR1 WNHNN and CDR2 SYGVQD (reference sequence). The CDR3 length is 15 residues. CDR3 DNA sequence: TGCGCCAGCAGCCCTGGACTAGAGCCCGGCACCGCGCAGTATTTT. This codes for CASSPGLEPGTAQYF.

The chain couples TRBV5-6 to TRBJ2-1, with TRBD2 matching over 10 bases. With 4 bases clipped from V and 5 bases from J, the junction kept 6 bases outside the gene matches. Germline CDR1 and CDR2: SGHDT and YYEEEE. The CDR3 length is 15 residues. The CDR3 loop is CASSPAGLADNEQFF. In DNA, the CDR3 is TGTGCCAGCAGCCCTGCCGGACTAGCGGACAATGAGCAGTTCTTC.

This chain connects TRBV29-1 to TRBJ2-1; TRBD2 matches 14 bases. The CDR3 sequence is 18 residues long. Per the germline V gene, CDR1 is SQVTM and CDR2 is ANQGSEA. The J segment lost 2 bases and the V segment lost 6 bases, leaving 12 bases of the junction unmatched. CDR3 amino acids: CSVEEGLAGALTYNEQFF. The CDR3 DNA reads TGCAGCGTAGAGGAGGGACTAGCGGGAGCCCTTACCTACAATGAGCAGTTCTTC.

The V call is TRBV28, the J call TRBJ2-1; 7 bases map to TRBD2. Trimming removed 5 bases from V and 1 base from J; junction bases left unmatched: 2. The CDR3 runs to 14 residues. The germline V gene encodes CDR1 MDHEN and CDR2 SYDVKM. CDR3 sequence reads: CASSPSGSYNEQFF. CDR3 in DNA: TGTGCCAGCAGTCCTAGCGGATCCTACAATGAGCAGTTCTTC.

This clone was seen just once. Within the sample, other DNA sequences also encode this same CDR3. The V gene is TRBV19, the J gene TRBJ2-7; D is unclear. This CDR3 has 13 amino acids. Germline V CDR1 and CDR2: LNHDA, SQIVND (reference sequence). With 1 base removed from V and 4 bases from J, the gap between germline ends came to 8 bases. In nucleotides, the CDR3 is TGTGCCAGTAGTATAGGGTTGGCTTACGAGCAGTACTTC. It yields the protein CASSIGLAYEQYF.

Details on this clone: A read error may produce the germline difference seen at one junction end. The chain recombines TRBV6-4 with TRBJ2-1; tentatively, D is TRBD1 or TRBD2 (7 bases each). The germline gives CDR1 MRHNA, CDR2 SNTAGT. This CDR3 has 16 residues. CDR3 residues: CASSAGGEWGSNKQFF. CDR3 nucleotides: TGTGCCAGCAGCGCAGGGGGGGAGTGGGGAAGCAATAAGCAGTTCTTC.

This rearrangement joins TRBV7-9 to TRBJ2-1, with D hard to call. The V gene lost 5 bases and the J gene lost 4 bases, with 6 bases spanning the gap. The CDR3 has 12 amino acids. Germline assignment: CDR1 SEHNR and CDR2 FQNEAQ (reference sequence). CDR3: CASSVVYNEQFF. CDR3 bases: TGTGCCAGCAGCGTCGTATACAATGAGCAGTTCTTC. Full variable domain (remainder filled in from reference TRBV7-9 and TRBJ2-1): DTGVSQNPRHKITKRGQNVTFRCDPISEHNRLYWYRQTLGQGPEFLTYFQNEAQLEKSRLLSDRFSAERPKGSFSTLEIQRTEQGDSAMYLCASSVVYNEQFFGPGTRLTVL.

This chain connects TRBV2 to TRBJ2-3; 10 bases match TRBD1. Germline CDR1 reads SNHLY; CDR2 reads FYNNEI. The CDR3 loop spans 13 amino acids. The ends lost 9 bases at V and 4 bases at J; junction bases unmatched: 4. As DNA, the CDR3 is TGTGCCAGAGGGACAGGGGAAGCAGATACGCAGTATTTT. Amino acid sequence: CARGTGEADTQYF.